This is a list of T cell receptor beta chains from one sample in a study of cytomegalovirus exposure and HLA in healthy donors. Sequenced by immunoSEQ multiplex PCR; TCRdb stores in-frame clones only, minus some. The table includes roughly 120,000 clones, around three quarters detected once. The source material was PBMCs. The receptors here all came from a woman under 30 in good health and CMV-seropositive. CDR3s include the opening cysteine and the closing phenylalanine or tryptophan. Fields, in order: D gene, J gene, clone size, V gene, CDR3 protein, CDR3 DNA. The D gene is left open where the match is weak. Expanded clones get a size class; other rows say once, few or many, or leave the size out.

TRBD1 | TRBJ1-2 | . | TRBV5-1 | CASSRPDRGYGYTF | TGCGCCAGCAGCCGACCTGACAGGGGCTATGGCTACACCTTC
. | TRBJ1-2 | . | TRBV2 | CASSGARGPNYGYTF | TGTGCCAGCAGTGGAGCGCGGGGACCCAACTATGGCTACACCTTC
TRBD1 | TRBJ2-7 | . | TRBV19 | CASSTTGEEDEQYF | TGTGCCAGTAGTACGACAGGGGAGGAGGACGAGCAGTACTTC
TRBD2 | TRBJ2-7 | . | TRBV6-5 | CASRPLAGGTYEQYF | TGTGCCAGCAGACCCCTAGCGGGGGGAACCTACGAGCAGTACTTC
. | TRBJ1-1 | . | TRBV6-4 | CASSEGVNTEAFF | TGTGCCAGCAGTGAAGGAGTGAACACTGAAGCTTTCTTT
. | TRBJ2-6 | once | TRBV28 | CASSLTSGANVLTF | TGTGCCAGCAGTTTAACTTCTGGGGCCAACGTCCTGACTTTC
. | TRBJ1-1 | . | TRBV5-1 | CASRRRFEAEAFF | TGCGCCAGCAGGCGGAGATTCGAGGCTGAAGCTTTCTTT
. | TRBJ1-3 | . | TRBV7-3 | CASSLSNSGNTIYF | TGTGCCAGCAGCTTGAGTAATTCTGGAAACACCATATATTTT
. | TRBJ1-2 | . | TRBV13 | CAGKEAAGLHGYTF | TGTGCCGGAAAAGAGGCAGCGGGGCTCCATGGCTACACCTTC
. | TRBJ1-5 | . | TRBV5-8 | CASSLVQNQPQHF | TGTGCCAGCAGCTTGGTTCAGAATCAGCCCCAGCATTTT
. | TRBJ1-5 | . | TRBV2 | CASAEQGGQPQHF | TGTGCCAGCGCCGAACAGGGCGGTCAGCCCCAGCATTTT
. | TRBJ1-5 | . | TRBV2 | CASRSGSHSNQPQHF | TGTGCCAGCAGATCGGGGAGTCATAGCAATCAGCCCCAGCATTTT
TRBD2 | TRBJ2-1 | few | TRBV30 | CATPGAGGNNEQFF | TGTGCGACCCCGGGGGCGGGGGGGAACAATGAGCAGTTCTTC
. | TRBJ1-1 | few | TRBV13 | CASSLQGRNTEAFF | TGTGCCAGCAGCTTACAGGGTAGGAACACTGAAGCTTTCTTT
. | TRBJ2-7 | . | TRBV18 | CASSLQDREGEQYF | TGTGCCAGCTCTCTTCAGGACAGGGAGGGCGAGCAGTACTTC
TRBD2 | TRBJ2-1 | . | TRBV9 | CASSVEAGGWDEQFF | TGTGCCAGCAGCGTAGAAGCGGGAGGATGGGATGAGCAGTTCTTC
. | TRBJ1-2 | . | TRBV4-2 | CASSQEGRGGGYTF | TGTGCCAGCAGCCAAGAGGGAAGGGGGGGAGGCTACACCTTC
. | TRBJ2-7 | . | TRBV5-1 | CASSLDPGRVTYEQYF | TGCGCCAGCAGCTTGGATCCCGGGAGAGTAACCTACGAGCAGTACTTC
TRBD2 | TRBJ2-1 | few | TRBV7-7 | CASSPAREAFNNEQFF | TGTGCTAGCAGCCCGGCGCGGGAGGCTTTCAACAATGAGCAGTTCTTC
TRBD1 | TRBJ1-1 | . | TRBV2 | CASSEAPKTGWTEAFF | TGTGCCAGCAGTGAAGCGCCCAAGACAGGGTGGACTGAAGCTTTCTTT
TRBD2 | TRBJ2-3 | . | TRBV28 | CASVGAGSTDTQYF | TGTGCCAGCGTAGGAGCGGGGAGCACAGATACGCAGTATTTT
. | TRBJ1-3 | few | TRBV15 | CATSRDPVSGNTIYF | TGTGCCACCAGCAGAGATCCGGTCTCTGGAAACACCATATATTTT
TRBD2 | TRBJ2-7 | . | TRBV13 | CASSPGGIDEQYF | TGTGCCAGCAGCCCGGGGGGAATCGACGAGCAGTACTTC
TRBD1 | TRBJ1-4 | . | TRBV10-1 | CASRRDRATNEKLFF | TGCGCCAGCAGACGGGACAGGGCAACTAATGAAAAACTGTTTTTT
. | TRBJ1-4 | . | TRBV5-4 | CASSFGSEKLFF | TGTGCCAGCAGCTTCGGTAGCGAAAAACTGTTTTTT
. | TRBJ2-7 | . | TRBV6-5 | CASGQGHEQYF | TGTGCCAGCGGGCAGGGTCACGAGCAGTACTTC
TRBD1 | TRBJ2-7 | . | TRBV7-9 | CASVSKGANEQYF | TGTGCCAGCGTTAGTAAGGGGGCTAACGAGCAGTACTTC
. | TRBJ2-3 | . | TRBV6-5 | CASSYWAADTQYF | TGTGCCAGCAGTTACTGGGCCGCAGATACGCAGTATTTT
. | TRBJ2-5 | . | TRBV4-1 | CASSQVGGPRETQYF | TGCGCCAGCAGCCAAGTTGGCGGCCCCCGAGAGACCCAGTACTTC
. | TRBJ2-7 | . | TRBV5-1 | CASSLALIQGFGEQYF | TGCGCCAGCAGCTTGGCCCTAATACAGGGCTTCGGCGAGCAGTACTTC
TRBD1 | TRBJ1-2 | . | TRBV11-2 | CASSPTGFASGYTF | TGTGCCAGCAGCCCGACAGGGTTCGCGTCTGGCTACACCTTC
. | TRBJ2-1 | . | TRBV2 | CASSYIPGNEQFF | TGTGCCAGCAGTTACATCCCGGGGAATGAGCAGTTCTTC
TRBD2 | TRBJ2-3 | . | TRBV5-6 | CASSLTGLAGATDTQYF | TGTGCCAGCAGCTTGACCGGACTAGCGGGGGCCACAGATACGCAGTATTTT
TRBD2 | TRBJ2-7 | . | TRBV4-1 | CASSQGLAGGYEQYF | TGCGCCAGCAGCCAGGGACTAGCGGGAGGCTACGAGCAGTACTTC
TRBD1 | TRBJ2-2 | few | TRBV11-2 | CASPRDRGGGELFF | TGTGCCAGTCCACGGGACAGGGGCGGCGGGGAGCTGTTTTTT
TRBD1 | TRBJ2-3 | once | TRBV7-9 | CSTRKGDRGTDTQYF | TGTTCCACCCGAAAAGGGGACAGGGGAACAGATACGCAGTATTTT
TRBD2 | TRBJ2-7 | once | TRBV2 | CASYSGVRSSGNVDEQYF | TGTGCCAGCTATTCAGGGGTGCGGTCTAGCGGGAATGTGGACGAGCAGTACTTC
. | TRBJ2-1 | once | TRBV6-5 | CASPENRESNEQFF | TGTGCCAGCCCGGAGAACAGGGAAAGCAATGAGCAGTTCTTC
TRBD2 | TRBJ2-2 | . | TRBV6-5 | CASSGLAGTGELFF | TGTGCCAGCAGTGGACTAGCTGGCACCGGGGAGCTGTTTTTT
. | TRBJ1-2 | . | TRBV6-5 | CASSYRGGVGGYTF | TGTGCCAGCAGTTACCGGGGAGGGGTGGGAGGCTACACCTTC
. | TRBJ1-1 | . | TRBV5-1 | CASSSGLGTEAFF | TGCGCCAGCAGCTCGGGTTTAGGCACTGAAGCTTTCTTT
. | TRBJ2-7 | . | TRBV2 | CASSPPLGGYEQYF | TGTGCCAGCAGCCCTCCCCTTGGGGGGTACGAGCAGTACTTC
. | TRBJ1-2 | few | TRBV9 | CASSGTVPAYYGYTF | TGTGCCAGCAGCGGGACAGTTCCGGCTTACTATGGCTACACCTTC
TRBD1 | TRBJ1-2 | . | TRBV18 | CASSPRDSNYGYTF | TGTGCCAGCTCACCTAGGGACAGTAACTATGGCTACACCTTC
TRBD2 | TRBJ2-7 | . | TRBV7-8 | CASSSRDYSYEQYF | TGTGCCAGCAGCTCCCGGGACTATTCCTACGAGCAGTACTTC
. | TRBJ1-2 | . | TRBV4-1 | CASSHNRETGYTF | TGCGCCAGCAGCCATAACAGGGAGACCGGCTACACCTTC
. | TRBJ1-5 | . | TRBV7-6 | CASSAQQGMGQPQHF | TGTGCCAGCAGCGCCCAACAGGGTATGGGTCAGCCCCAGCATTTT
. | TRBJ1-1 | . | TRBV7-9 | CASSSVGGSDTEAFF | TGTGCCAGCAGCTCCGTCGGGGGGAGTGACACTGAAGCTTTCTTT
TRBD2 | TRBJ2-1 | . | TRBV10-2 | CASSPTSGIYNEQFF | TGCGCCAGCAGCCCGACTAGCGGGATCTACAATGAGCAGTTCTTC
TRBD2 | TRBJ2-3 | . | TRBV4-2 | CASSQLPPGLAALTDTQYF | TGTGCCAGCAGCCAACTCCCACCGGGACTAGCGGCTCTCACAGATACGCAGTATTTT
TRBD2 | TRBJ2-5 | . | TRBV5-1 | CASSPLAGEYQETQYF | TGCGCCAGCAGCCCCCTAGCGGGAGAGTACCAAGAGACCCAGTACTTC
TRBD2 | TRBJ2-7 | . | TRBV6-1 | CASSAVAGGYEQYF | TGTGCCAGCAGTGCGGTAGCGGGGGGGTACGAGCAGTACTTC
. | TRBJ1-1 | . | TRBV5-6 | CASSIRDSYTEAFF | TGTGCCAGCAGCATTAGGGACTCTTACACTGAAGCTTTCTTT
. | TRBJ2-1 | . | TRBV30 | CAWTRGGHYNEQFF | TGTGCCTGGACCCGAGGAGGCCACTACAATGAGCAGTTCTTC
TRBD1 | TRBJ2-1 | few | TRBV10-3 | CAISDRVYNEQFF | TGTGCCATCAGCGACAGGGTGTACAATGAGCAGTTCTTC
TRBD2 | TRBJ2-2 | . | TRBV5-4 | CASSLAGEAGELFF | TGTGCCAGCAGCTTAGCGGGAGAAGCCGGGGAGCTGTTTTTT
. | TRBJ2-3 | . | TRBV6-6 | CASSLINGGGGYF | TGTGCCAGCAGTTTGATCAATGGGGGAGGGGGGTATTTT
. | TRBJ1-2 | once | TRBV6-6 | CASSPDSNYGYTF | TGTGCCAGCAGTCCGGACAGTAACTATGGCTACACCTTC
. | TRBJ1-1 | few | TRBV6-5 | CASSQGGRPEAFF | TGTGCCAGCTCTCAAGGTGGGAGGCCTGAAGCTTTCTTT
. | TRBJ2-2 | . | TRBV19 | CASSRLRTVTGELFF | TGTGCCAGTAGTCGTTTGAGGACAGTCACCGGGGAGCTGTTTTTT